This T cell receptor (beta chain) appears in the sequencing data of a study of beta chain features in type 1 diabetes. Study context: What patients shared with healthy donors was a similar profile of age, gender and cell yields.

For this clone: Its antigen is not identified.

Sorting of CD4+ naive, central memory, regulatory and stem cell-like memory cells was performed via CD45RO/CCR7/CD25/CD127/CD95/CD27. Points from the study as a whole: PCR might favor shorter templates, equally in patients and controls.

Sequenced material consisted of expressed TCRB transcripts (all of the isolated RNA was reverse transcribed). Assay used: immunoSEQ multiplex PCR; TCRdb lists only in-frame clones, some missing. The table shows over 150,000 clones, with roughly 8.1% occurring only once. The sequenced material came from central memory CD4+ T cells from blood. The receptor was isolated from a man younger than 30 in good health.

The CDR3 is CASSQQGDRDYSPLHF. The CDR3 bases are TGTGCCAGCAGCCAACAAGGGGACAGGGATTATTCACCCCTCCACTTT. The genes are TRBV4-2 and TRBJ1-6; 9 bases are a match to TRBD1. Germline CDR1 and CDR2: LGHNA and YNFKEQ. J was trimmed by 8 bases and V by 2 bases; bases with no gene match: 7. This CDR3 spans 16 amino acids.